One sample yielded the 16 T cell receptor beta chains listed below, sequenced in a study of technical replicates of blood from several donors. The repertoire was sequenced with immunoSEQ multiplex PCR; TCRdb's copy has only in-frame clones and lacks some. The data contain around 78,000 clones, approximately 93% of them singletons. The specimen was T cells isolated from PBMCs. All receptors derive from a human donor in good health.

V is TRBV2 and J is TRBJ1-4; 7 bases fit TRBD1. CDR1 is SNHLY, CDR2 FYNNEI, per germline. V shed 10 bases and J 5 bases; nucleotides not matched to a gene: 13. This CDR3 spans 15 amino acids. The CDR3 reads CATTSSGTANEKLFF. The CDR3 DNA sequence: TGTGCCACTACATCCTCCGGGACAGCAAATGAAAAACTGTTTTTT.

The chain carries TRBV7-9 and TRBJ1-1; D is unresolved. The ends were cut back, 4 bases at V and 1 base at J, with 13 bases in the middle. Germline V gene lookup returns CDR1 SEHNR and CDR2 FQNEAQ (reference sequence). The CDR3 extends over 15 amino acids. Here the CDR3 reads CASSSRGTGNTEAFF. DNA of the CDR3: TGTGCCAGCAGCTCCCGGGGAACGGGGAACACTGAAGCTTTCTTT.

This clone was found once. This chain joins TRBV27 and TRBJ1-4, with D maybe TRBD1 (6 bases). The CDR3 runs to 14 residues. V was pared by 4 bases and J by 4 bases, with 10 bases between. Per germline, CDR1 MNHEY and CDR2 SMNVEV (reference sequence). The CDR3 bases are TGTGCCAGCAGTTCACCAGGGGTTAATGAAAAACTGTTTTTT. Translation: CASSSPGVNEKLFF.

The V gene is TRBV28, the J gene TRBJ2-3; TRBD2 aligns across 8 bases. This CDR3 contains 14 residues. Germline V CDR1 and CDR2: MDHEN, SYDVKM. With 5 bases clipped from V and 0 bases from J, the junction kept 1 base outside the gene matches. The CDR3 DNA reads as TGTGCCAGCAGTCCTAGCGGGAGCACAGATACGCAGTATTTT. It translates to CASSPSGSTDTQYF.

V usage is TRBV21-1 and J usage is TRBJ2-7; whether TRBD1, the table's D call, matches the DNA was not checked. TRBV21-1 is marked as a pseudogene. CDR3 size: 16 residues. The chain's CDR3 is CASSPTGTGFPGEQYF. CDR3 DNA sequence: TGTGCCAGCAGCCCAACGGGGACAGGGTTCCCAGGCGAGCAGTACTTC.

The V gene is TRBV19, the J gene TRBJ2-1; D not resolved. Germline V gives CDR1 LNHDA, CDR2 SQIVND (reference sequence). Between the trimmed V and J ends, which lost 4 bases and 3 bases, there was a span of 7 bases. CDR3 length: 13 residues. The CDR3 sequence: CASSRNSYNEQFF. CDR3 DNA: TGTGCCAGTAGTAGGAACAGCTACAATGAGCAGTTCTTC.

This clone came up once. The rearrangement uses TRBV6-1 and TRBJ2-3; unclear D gene. The CDR3 runs 15 residues. Between the trimmed V and J ends, which lost 6 bases and 4 bases, there was a span of 17 bases. Germline CDR1 MNHNS, CDR2 SASEGT. The CDR3: CASSQYADVADTQYF. CDR3 sequence (DNA): TGTGCCAGCAGCCAATATGCGGATGTAGCAGATACGCAGTATTTT.

The genes are TRBV19 and TRBJ2-7, with 9 bases that match TRBD1. The CDR3 sequence is 14 residues long. Germline-derived CDR1 and CDR2 are LNHDA and SQIVND (reference sequence). Trimming cost V 5 bases and J 7 bases; bases outside gene matches: 9. Here the CDR3 DNA reads TGTGCCAGTAGTCCGCGGACAGGGGAAGATGAGCAGTACTTC. Amino acids: CASSPRTGEDEQYF.

The chain has TRBV18 and TRBJ1-5, with 8 bases that match TRBD1. The germline V gene has CDR1 KGHSH and CDR2 LQKENI. The V and J ends lost 6 bases and 7 bases, in that order; junction bases with no gene match: 5. The CDR3 sequence is 13 residues long. CDR3 in DNA: TGTGCCAGCTCCCCTGACAGGGGCCAGCCCCAGCATTTT. It translates to CASSPDRGQPQHF.

The chain recombines TRBV28 with TRBJ2-7; TRBD1 agrees at 8 bases. J gave up 7 bases and V 6 bases, and 11 bases lay outside the gene matches. From germline, CDR1 is MDHEN and CDR2 SYDVKM. The CDR3 has 14 amino acids. The CDR3 DNA sequence: TGTGCCAGCAGGCCGCCCCGGACAGGGCGGGAGCAGTACTTC. This sequence encodes CASRPPRTGREQYF.

The genes are TRBV18 and TRBJ1-1, with a tentative D call TRBD1 (6 bases). This CDR3 comprises 14 residues. V was pared by 6 bases and J by 3 bases, with 14 bases between. Germline CDR1 and CDR2: KGHSH and LQKENI. The CDR3 DNA sequence: TGTGCCAGCTCCCTCCGGGACACGGACACTGAAGCTTTCTTT. The encoded protein is CASSLRDTDTEAFF.

The chain uses TRBV5-4 and TRBJ2-2; D is uncertain. This CDR3 has 16 residues. Germline V gene sequence: CDR1 SGHNT, CDR2 YYREEE (reference sequence). V was pared by 4 bases and J by 1 base, with 14 bases between. The CDR3 is CASSPRELLNTGELFF. The CDR3 region has the DNA TGTGCCAGCAGCCCCCGTGAGCTGTTGAACACCGGGGAGCTGTTTTTT.

V usage is TRBV4-1 and J usage is TRBJ1-3; the match to TRBD1 covers 12 bases. Germline V gene data show CDR1 as MGHRA and CDR2 as YSYEKL. The CDR3 runs 18 residues. The trim removed 1 base at V and 1 base at J, leaving 5 bases unmatched. In nucleotides, the CDR3 is TGCGCCAGCAGCCAAGGGGACAGGGGGCCCTCGTCTGGAAACACCATATATTTT. Translated, it gives CASSQGDRGPSSGNTIYF.

This chain links TRBV6-5 with TRBJ1-5; perhaps TRBD1 as D (5 bases). The germline V and J ends were trimmed by 2 bases and 0 bases, with 11 bases remaining between them. This CDR3 contains 16 residues. In germline, CDR1 is MNHEY, CDR2 SVGAGI. The CDR3 is CASSYAGPHSNQPQHF. In DNA form, the CDR3 reads TGTGCCAGCAGTTACGCAGGGCCCCATAGCAATCAGCCCCAGCATTTT.

This chain connects TRBV5-6 to TRBJ1-5; D is undetermined. Trimming took 0 bases from V and 7 from J, leaving 8 bases between them. Germline V gives CDR1 SGHDT, CDR2 YYEEEE. The CDR3 runs to 13 residues. The CDR3 nucleotides read TGTGCCAGCAGCTTGGGAGGTACGCAGCCCCAGCATTTT. Protein product: CASSLGGTQPQHF.

This chain uses TRBV7-9 with TRBJ1-5; TRBD1 is a possible D gene (5 bases). CDR3 length: 17 amino acids. The V gene's germline CDR1 is SEHNR and CDR2 FQNEAQ (reference sequence). V lost 5 bases, J lost 0 bases, and 17 bases lay in between. The CDR3 nucleotides are TGTGCCAGCAGCCTGGATGGGACGGGAGATAGCAATCAGCCCCAGCATTTT. Its protein is CASSLDGTGDSNQPQHF.